The 3 T cell receptor beta chains below all came from one sample that was sequenced in a study of T-cell memory formation after mild COVID-19. TCRdb fed the 5' RACE reads into MiXCR, producing one record per CDR3 protein. Among 120,000 or so distinct CDR3 sequences listed, roughly 15% were seen once. The specimen was PBMCs or a T cell subset sorted from them (not recorded which). The receptor source for this set is an adult woman who had mild COVID-19 (a few samples of this study predate the infection). Cell type and time point are not known.

This clonotype is a singleton in its sample. CDR3 sequence: CATSRDRSGETNEKLFF. The CDR3 DNA reads TGTGCCACCAGCAGAGATCGAAGTGGTGAAACTAATGAAAAACTGTTTTTT. The chain is built from TRBV15 and TRBJ1-4; unclear D gene. The CDR3 loop spans 17 amino acids. CDR1 is LNHNV, CDR2 YYDKDF, per germline (reference sequence). V lost 0 bases, J lost 1 base, and 12 bases lay in between.

The chain links TRBV24-1 to TRBJ1-2; 7 bases match TRBD1. Germline V gives CDR1 KGHDR, CDR2 SFDVKD. The CDR3 is made up of 15 amino acids. Trimming removed 3 bases from V and 4 bases from J; junction bases left unmatched: 7. In DNA, the CDR3 is TGTGCCACCAGTGATCCGAAGGGACAGCGCTATGGCTACACCTTC. Translated: CATSDPKGQRYGYTF.

This clonotype was seen a few times. The V gene is TRBV4-2, the J gene TRBJ1-2; the D gene is possibly TRBD1 (5 bases). This CDR3 spans 16 amino acids. CDR1 LGHNA and CDR2 YNFKEQ come from the germline V gene. Deletions cut 5 bases from V and 4 bases from J, with 20 bases between. The CDR3 sequence is CASSKDGGDAVYGYTF. The CDR3 DNA reads TGTGCCAGCAGCAAGGATGGAGGGGACGCCGTCTATGGCTACACCTTC.